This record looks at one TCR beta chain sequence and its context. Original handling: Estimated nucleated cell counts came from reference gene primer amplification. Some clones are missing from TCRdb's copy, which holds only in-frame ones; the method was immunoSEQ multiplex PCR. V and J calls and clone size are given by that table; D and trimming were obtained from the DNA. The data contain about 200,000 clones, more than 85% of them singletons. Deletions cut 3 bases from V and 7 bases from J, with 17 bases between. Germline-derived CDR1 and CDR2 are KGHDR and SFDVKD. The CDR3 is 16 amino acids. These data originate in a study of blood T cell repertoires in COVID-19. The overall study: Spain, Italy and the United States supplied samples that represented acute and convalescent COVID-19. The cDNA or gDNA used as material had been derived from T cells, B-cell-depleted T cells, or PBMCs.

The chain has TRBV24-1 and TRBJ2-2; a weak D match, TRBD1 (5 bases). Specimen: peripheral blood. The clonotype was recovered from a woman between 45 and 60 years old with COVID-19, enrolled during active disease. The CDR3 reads CATSDALPGAHGELFF. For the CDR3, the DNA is TGTGCCACCAGTGATGCTCTCCCTGGGGCCCACGGGGAGCTGTTTTTT.